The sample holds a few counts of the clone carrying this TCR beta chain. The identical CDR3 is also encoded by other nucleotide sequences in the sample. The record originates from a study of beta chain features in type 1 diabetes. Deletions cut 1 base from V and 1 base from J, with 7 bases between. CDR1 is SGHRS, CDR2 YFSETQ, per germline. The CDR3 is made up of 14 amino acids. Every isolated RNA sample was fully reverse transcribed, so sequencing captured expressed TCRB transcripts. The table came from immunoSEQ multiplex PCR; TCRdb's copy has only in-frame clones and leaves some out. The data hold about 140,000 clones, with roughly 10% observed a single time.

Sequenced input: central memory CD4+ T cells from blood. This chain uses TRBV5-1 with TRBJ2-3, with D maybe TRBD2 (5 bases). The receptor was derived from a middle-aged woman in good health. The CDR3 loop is CASSLLRGTDTQYF. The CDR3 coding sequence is TGCGCCAGCAGCTTGTTGCGGGGCACAGATACGCAGTATTTT.